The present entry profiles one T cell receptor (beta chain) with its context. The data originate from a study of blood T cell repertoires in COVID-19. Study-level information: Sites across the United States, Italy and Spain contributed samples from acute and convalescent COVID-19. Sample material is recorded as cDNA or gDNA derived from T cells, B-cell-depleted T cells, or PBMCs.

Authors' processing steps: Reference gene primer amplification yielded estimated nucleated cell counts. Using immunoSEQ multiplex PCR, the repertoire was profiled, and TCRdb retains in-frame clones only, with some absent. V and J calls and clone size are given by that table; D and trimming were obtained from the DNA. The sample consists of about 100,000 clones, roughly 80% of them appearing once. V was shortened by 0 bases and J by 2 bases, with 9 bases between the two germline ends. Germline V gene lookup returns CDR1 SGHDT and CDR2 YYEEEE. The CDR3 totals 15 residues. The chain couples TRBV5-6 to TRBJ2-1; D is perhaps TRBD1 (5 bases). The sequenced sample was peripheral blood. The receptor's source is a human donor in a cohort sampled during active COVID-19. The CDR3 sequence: CASSLGQLTYNEQFF. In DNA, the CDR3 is TGTGCCAGCAGCTTGGGACAGCTTACCTACAATGAGCAGTTCTTC.